The clone carrying this T cell receptor beta chain has only one observation. The source of the sample is a study of Ad26.COV2.S vaccination and SARS-CoV-2 variants. The treatment: about 20 received Ad26.COV2.S at low or high dose, single or two shots; a few received placebo; per-sample allocation not given. It was on day 63 after the first vaccine or placebo injection that samples were taken. Sequenced by immunoSEQ multiplex PCR; TCRdb stores in-frame clones only, minus some. The data show hundreds of thousands of clones, approximately 89% seen once. V shed 4 bases and J shed 0 bases, with 13 bases lying between them. CDR3 length equals 17 residues. Germline V lookup: CDR1 SGHTA, CDR2 FQGNSA.

Sample: peripheral blood, taken in a trial of Ad26.COV2.S vaccine versus placebo. The chain recombines TRBV7-2 with TRBJ2-6, with a weak D call TRBD1 (5 bases). The receptor was isolated from a person aged 18-65 years who received the Ad26.COV2.S COVID-19 vaccine or a placebo. CDR3 in amino acids: CASSSGRGYSGANVLTF. The CDR3 coding sequence is TGTGCCAGCAGCTCCGGAAGGGGCTACTCTGGGGCCAACGTCCTGACTTTC. The entire variable domain, with the rest obtained from reference TRBV7-2 and TRBJ2-6, is as follows: GAGVSQSPSNKVTEKGKDVELRCDPISGHTALYWYRQSLGQGLEFLIYFQGNSAPDKSGLPSDRFSAERTGGSVSTLTIQRTQQEDSAVYLCASSSGRGYSGANVLTFGAGSRLTVL.